This is a list of T cell receptor beta chains from one sample in a study of cytomegalovirus exposure and HLA in healthy donors. Some clones are missing from TCRdb's copy, which holds only in-frame ones; the method was immunoSEQ multiplex PCR. There are a few hundred thousand clones in the sample; over 75% occur only once, and around 1.7% lies in the top ten. Sequencing used PBMCs. The source of these receptors is a man younger than 30 in good health and CMV-seronegative. Both conserved end residues are part of each CDR3. D genes are given only for firm matches. A row's size may be missing; if present it is once, few, many or a size class.

d_call	j_call	clone_size	v_call	cdr3_nt	cdr3_aa
.	TRBJ2-3	.	TRBV7-2	TGTGCCAGCAGCTTGGGACTCACAGATACGCAGTATTTT	CASSLGLTDTQYF
TRBD2	TRBJ2-3	.	TRBV4-3	TGCGCCAGCAGCCAAGAACCAGCGGGAAGCACAGATACGCAGTATTTT	CASSQEPAGSTDTQYF
.	TRBJ2-7	.	TRBV7-8	TGTGCCAGCAGCTACAGGAGACAGGAGACCAACTACGAGCAGTACTTC	CASSYRRQETNYEQYF
.	TRBJ2-5	.	TRBV25-1	TGTGCCAGCAGTGGGAAGGGGCCGCAAGAGACCCAGTACTTC	CASSGKGPQETQYF
.	TRBJ2-1	.	TRBV5-1	TGCGCCAGCAGCCCACAGGGAAACAATGAGCAGTTCTTC	CASSPQGNNEQFF
TRBD2	TRBJ2-7	.	TRBV6-5	TGTGCCAGCAGTTACCGACTAGCGGGAGTCTCCGAGCAGTACTTC	CASSYRLAGVSEQYF
TRBD2	TRBJ2-3	.	TRBV28	TGTGCCAGCAGCCCAGCGGGGAGCACAGATACGCAGTATTTT	CASSPAGSTDTQYF
.	TRBJ2-2	few	TRBV9	TGTGCCAGCAGCGATAATACCGGGGAGCTGTTTTTT	CASSDNTGELFF
.	TRBJ2-7	.	TRBV11-2	TGTGCCAGCAGCTTAGATCGGGTAAGCTCCTACGAGCAGTACTTC	CASSLDRVSSYEQYF
TRBD1	TRBJ1-5	.	TRBV2	TGTGCCAGCAGCCCTCCGGGACAGCTTTACAATCAGCCCCAGCATTTT	CASSPPGQLYNQPQHF